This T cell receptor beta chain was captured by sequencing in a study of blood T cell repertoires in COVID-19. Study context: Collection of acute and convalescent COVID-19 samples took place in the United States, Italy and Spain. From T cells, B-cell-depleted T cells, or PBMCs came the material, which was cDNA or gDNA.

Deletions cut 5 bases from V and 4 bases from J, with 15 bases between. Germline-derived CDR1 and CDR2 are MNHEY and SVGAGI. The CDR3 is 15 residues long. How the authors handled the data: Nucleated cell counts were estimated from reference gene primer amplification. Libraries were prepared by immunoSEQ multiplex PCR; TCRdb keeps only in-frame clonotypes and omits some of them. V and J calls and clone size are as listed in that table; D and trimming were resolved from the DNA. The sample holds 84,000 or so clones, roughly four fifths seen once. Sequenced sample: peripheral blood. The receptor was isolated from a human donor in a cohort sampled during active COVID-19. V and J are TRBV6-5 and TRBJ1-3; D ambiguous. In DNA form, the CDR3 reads TGTGCCAGCAGTATCTCCTGGGGAGCCGGAAACACCATATATTTT. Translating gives CASSISWGAGNTIYF.